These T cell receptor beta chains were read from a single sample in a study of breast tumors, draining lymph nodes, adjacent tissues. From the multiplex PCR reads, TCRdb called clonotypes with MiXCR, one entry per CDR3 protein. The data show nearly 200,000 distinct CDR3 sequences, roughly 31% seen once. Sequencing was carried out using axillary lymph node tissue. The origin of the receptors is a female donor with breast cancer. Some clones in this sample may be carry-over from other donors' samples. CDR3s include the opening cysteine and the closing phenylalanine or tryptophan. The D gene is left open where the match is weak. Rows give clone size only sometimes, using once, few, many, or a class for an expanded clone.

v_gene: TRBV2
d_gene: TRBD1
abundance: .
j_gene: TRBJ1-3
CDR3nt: TGTGCCACCAGACAGGGAATGGTGGGTTATGGCTACACCATATATTTT
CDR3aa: CATRQGMVGYGYTIYF

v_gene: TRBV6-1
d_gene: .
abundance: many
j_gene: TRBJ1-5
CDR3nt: TGTGCGGCCTCTCAGCCCCAGCATTTT
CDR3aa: CAASQPQHF

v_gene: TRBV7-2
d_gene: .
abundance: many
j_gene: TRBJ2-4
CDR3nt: TGTGCCAGCAGCTTAGGTCTCAGTACAAACATTCAGTACTTC
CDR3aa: CASSLGLSTNIQYF

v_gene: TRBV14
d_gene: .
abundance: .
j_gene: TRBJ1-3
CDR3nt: TGTGCCAGCGGCCAATGGGGAGGGTCTGACCGTAACACCACATATTTT
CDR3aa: CASGQWGGSDRNTTYF

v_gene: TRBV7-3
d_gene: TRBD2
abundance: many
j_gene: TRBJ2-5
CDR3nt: TGTGCCAGCAGCCCGGCCGGGACTAGCCAAGAGACCCAGTACTTC
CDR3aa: CASSPAGTSQETQYF

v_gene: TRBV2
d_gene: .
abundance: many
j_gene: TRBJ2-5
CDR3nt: TGTGCCAGCAGAGACAGGTACCAAGAGACCCAGTACTTC
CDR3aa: CASRDRYQETQYF

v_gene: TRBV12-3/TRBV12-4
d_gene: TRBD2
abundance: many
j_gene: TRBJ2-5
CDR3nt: TGTGCCAGCAGTCGACGGACTAGCCGGAGGGGGGAGACCCAGTACTTC
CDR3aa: CASSRRTSRRGETQYF

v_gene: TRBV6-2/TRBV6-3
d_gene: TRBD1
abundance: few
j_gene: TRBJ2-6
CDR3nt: TGTGCCAGCAGTCCCGGACAGGGAACGGGTGGGGCCAACGTCCTGACTTTC
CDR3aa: CASSPGQGTGGANVLTF

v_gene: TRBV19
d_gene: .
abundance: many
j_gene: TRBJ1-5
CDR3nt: TGTGCCAGTAGTATAGGTTCGGGGGCCCGGGGTCAGCCCCAGCATTTT
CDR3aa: CASSIGSGARGQPQHF

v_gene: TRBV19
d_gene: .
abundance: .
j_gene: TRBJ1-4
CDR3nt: TGTGCCAGTAGTATTTCAACTGGTGAAAAACTGTTTTTT
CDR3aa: CASSISTGEKLFF

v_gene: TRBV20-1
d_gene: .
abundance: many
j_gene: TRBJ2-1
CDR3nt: TGCAGTGCTAGACCGTCGGTGGGGTCTGAGCAGTTCTTC
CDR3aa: CSARPSVGSEQFF

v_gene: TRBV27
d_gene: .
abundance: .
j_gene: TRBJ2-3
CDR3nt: TGTGCCAGCAGTTTACTAAGGGGGGATACGCAGTATTTT
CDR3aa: CASSLLRGDTQYF

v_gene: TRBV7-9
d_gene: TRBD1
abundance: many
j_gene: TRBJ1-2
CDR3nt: TGTGCCAGCAGCTCCCGGACAGGGTCCAACTATGGCTACCCCTTC
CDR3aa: CASSSRTGSNYGYPF

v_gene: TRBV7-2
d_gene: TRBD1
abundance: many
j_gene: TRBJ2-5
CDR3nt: TGTGCCAGCAGCGCAAACAGGGGCCAAGAGACCCAGTACTTC
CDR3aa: CASSANRGQETQYF

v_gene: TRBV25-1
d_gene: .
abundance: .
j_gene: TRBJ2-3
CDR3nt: TGTGCCAGCAGTTGGGGAGATACGCAGTATTTT
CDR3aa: CASSWGDTQYF

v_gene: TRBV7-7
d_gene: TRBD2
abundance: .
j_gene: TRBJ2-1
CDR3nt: TGTGCTAGAGTCGATTTAGCGGGGGGCAATGAGCAGTTCTTC
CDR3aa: CARVDLAGGNEQFF

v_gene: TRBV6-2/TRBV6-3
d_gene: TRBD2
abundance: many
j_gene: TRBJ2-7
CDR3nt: TGTGCCAGCAGCCCAGCGGGATCCTCCTACGAGCAGTACTTC
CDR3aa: CASSPAGSSYEQYF

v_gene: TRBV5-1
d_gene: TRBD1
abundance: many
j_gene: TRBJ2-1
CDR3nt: TGCGCCAGCAGCCCGCCTAGGACAGGGGTCAATGAGCAGTTCTTC
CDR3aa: CASSPPRTGVNEQFF

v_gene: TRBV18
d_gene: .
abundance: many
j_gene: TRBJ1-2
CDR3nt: TGTGCCAGCTCACCCGGGGCTGGCTATGGCTACACCTTC
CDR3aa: CASSPGAGYGYTF

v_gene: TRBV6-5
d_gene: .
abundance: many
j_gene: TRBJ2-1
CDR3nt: TGTGCCAGCAGTAAGGGGGGGACAGCTGCCTACAATGAGCAGTTCTTC
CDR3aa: CASSKGGTAAYNEQFF

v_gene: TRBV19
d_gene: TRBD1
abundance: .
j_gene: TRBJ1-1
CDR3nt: TGTGCCAGTAGTGCTACAGGGGGATCTGACACTGAAGCTTTCTTT
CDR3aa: CASSATGGSDTEAFF

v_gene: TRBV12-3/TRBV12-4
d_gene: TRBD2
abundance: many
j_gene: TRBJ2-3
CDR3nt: TGTGCCAGCAGTACTAGCGGGGTCGGTGATACGCAGTATTTT
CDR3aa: CASSTSGVGDTQYF

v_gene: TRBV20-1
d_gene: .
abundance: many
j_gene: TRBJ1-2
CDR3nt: TGCAGTGCCAAAGGACAGCAAAATGATCCCTATGGCTACACCTTC
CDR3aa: CSAKGQQNDPYGYTF

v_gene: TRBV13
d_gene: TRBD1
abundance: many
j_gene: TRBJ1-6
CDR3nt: TGTGCCAGCAGCCTTGGACAGGGGGTGACTAATTCACCCCTCCACTTT
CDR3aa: CASSLGQGVTNSPLHF

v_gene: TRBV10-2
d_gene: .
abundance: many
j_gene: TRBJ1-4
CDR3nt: TGCGCCAGCAGCCAGGAGGGGGAAAAACTGTTTTTT
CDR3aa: CASSQEGEKLFF

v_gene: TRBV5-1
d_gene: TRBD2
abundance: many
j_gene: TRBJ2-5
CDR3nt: TGCGCCAGCAGCTTGCAGGGCTCGAGTTTACTAGCGGGAGAGACCCAGTACTTC
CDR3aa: CASSLQGSSLLAGETQYF

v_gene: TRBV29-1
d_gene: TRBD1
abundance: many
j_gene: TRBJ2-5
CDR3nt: TGCAGCTTCGAGGGGGCCCGGGACCAATCGGGGACCCAGTACTTC
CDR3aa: CSFEGARDQSGTQYF

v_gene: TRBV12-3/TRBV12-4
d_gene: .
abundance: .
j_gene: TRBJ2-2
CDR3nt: TGTGCCAGCATAACCCCAGGGGCCGGGGAGCTGTTTTTT
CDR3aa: CASITPGAGELFF

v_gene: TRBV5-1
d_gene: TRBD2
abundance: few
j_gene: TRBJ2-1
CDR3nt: TGCGCCAGCAGCCCAGGCGAGTGTCCTAGCCGTACTAGCGGGAACTACAATGAGCAGTTCTTC
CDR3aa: CASSPGECPSRTSGNYNEQFF

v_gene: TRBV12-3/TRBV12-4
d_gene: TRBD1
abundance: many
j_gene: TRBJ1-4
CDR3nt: TGTGCCAGCAGACGTGTCCCGGGACAGGGAACTAATGAAAAACTGTTTTTT
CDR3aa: CASRRVPGQGTNEKLFF

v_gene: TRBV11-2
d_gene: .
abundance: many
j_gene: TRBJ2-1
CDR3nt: TGTGCCAGCAGCTTAGTGGGGATCAACCTCTACAATGAGCAGTTCTTC
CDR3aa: CASSLVGINLYNEQFF

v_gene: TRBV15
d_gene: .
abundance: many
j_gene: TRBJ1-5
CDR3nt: TGTGCCACCAGCAGAGATTTGTCCACTAATCAGCCCCAGCATTTT
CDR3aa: CATSRDLSTNQPQHF

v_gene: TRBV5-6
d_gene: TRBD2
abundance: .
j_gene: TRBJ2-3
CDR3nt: TGTGCCAGCAGCTTCCTAACTAGCGGGGGGGCTAGTGGCACAGATACGCAGTATTTT
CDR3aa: CASSFLTSGGASGTDTQYF

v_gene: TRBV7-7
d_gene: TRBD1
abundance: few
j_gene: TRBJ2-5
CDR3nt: TGTGCTAGCAGCCAGGGGGTGGAGACCCAGTACTTC
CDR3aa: CASSQGVETQYF

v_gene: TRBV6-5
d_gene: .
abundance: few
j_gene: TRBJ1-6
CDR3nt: TGTGCCAGCAGTTACTCCCGGGGGGGGGCGACTTCAAATTCACCCCTCCACTTT
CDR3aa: CASSYSRGGATSNSPLHF

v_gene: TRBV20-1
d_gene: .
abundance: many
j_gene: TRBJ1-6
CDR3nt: TGCAGTGCTAGAGATACAACGCGAGGTGTCCAACATTCACCCCTCCACTTT
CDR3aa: CSARDTTRGVQHSPLHF

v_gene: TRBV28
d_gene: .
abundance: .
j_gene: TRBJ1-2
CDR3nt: TGTGCCAGCAGTTTAGGGGGGATGAGTAACTATGGCTACACCTTC
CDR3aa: CASSLGGMSNYGYTF

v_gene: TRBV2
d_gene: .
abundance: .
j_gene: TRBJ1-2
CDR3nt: TGTGCCAGCGGCGGGGCCTCGGGGGCTCGTGGCTACACCTTC
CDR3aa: CASGGASGARGYTF

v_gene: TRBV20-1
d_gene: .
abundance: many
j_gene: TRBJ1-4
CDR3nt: TGCAGTGCTAGTCGCAGGGCCACTAATGAAAAACTGTTTTTT
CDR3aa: CSASRRATNEKLFF

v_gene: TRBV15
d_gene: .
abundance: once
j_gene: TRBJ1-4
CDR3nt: TGTGCCACCAGCAGACAGACAGCTAATGAAAGACTGTTTTTT
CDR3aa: CATSRQTANERLFF

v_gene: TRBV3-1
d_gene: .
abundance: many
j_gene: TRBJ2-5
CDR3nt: TGTGCCAGCAGCGAAGGGGGAGGGGAAGAGACCCAGTACTTC
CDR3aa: CASSEGGGEETQYF

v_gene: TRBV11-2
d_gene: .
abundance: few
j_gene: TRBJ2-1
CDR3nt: TGTGCCAGTGACCATATTAGAAGCGCGAGGGCCGGGAGCAATGAGCAGTTCTTC
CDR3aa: CASDHIRSARAGSNEQFF

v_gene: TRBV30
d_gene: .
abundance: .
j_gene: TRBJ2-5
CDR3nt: TGTGCCCGGAGGTCGTCTGGAGAGACCCAGTACTTC
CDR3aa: CARRSSGETQYF

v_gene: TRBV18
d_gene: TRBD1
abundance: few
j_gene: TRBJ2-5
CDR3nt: TGTGCCAGCTCACCCTCAAACCCGACAGGGCGTGGTGAGACCCAGTACTTC
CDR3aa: CASSPSNPTGRGETQYF

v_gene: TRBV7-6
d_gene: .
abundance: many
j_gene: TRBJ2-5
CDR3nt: TGTGCCAGCAGCTCCCTATTAGAGACCCAGTACTTC
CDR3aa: CASSSLLETQYF

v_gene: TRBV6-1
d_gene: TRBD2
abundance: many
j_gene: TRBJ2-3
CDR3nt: TGTGCCAGCAGTGGGGTAGCGGGGGCCACAGATACGCAGTATTTT
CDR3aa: CASSGVAGATDTQYF

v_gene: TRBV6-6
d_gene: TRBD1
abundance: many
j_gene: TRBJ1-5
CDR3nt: TGTGCCAGCAGCGAACAGGGGTTTCAGCCCCAGCATTTT
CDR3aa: CASSEQGFQPQHF

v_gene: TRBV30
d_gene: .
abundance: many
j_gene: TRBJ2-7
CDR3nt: TGTGCCTGGATCATTCCGGGCACCTACGAGCAGTACTTC
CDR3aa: CAWIIPGTYEQYF

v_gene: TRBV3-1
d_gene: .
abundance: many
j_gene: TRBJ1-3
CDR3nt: TGTGCCAGCAGGGGGGGCAGGGCTTCTGGAAACACCATATATTTT
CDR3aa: CASRGGRASGNTIYF

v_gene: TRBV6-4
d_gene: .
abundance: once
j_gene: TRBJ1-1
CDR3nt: TGTGCCAGGGAAGGGGAGAACAATGAAGCTTTCTTT
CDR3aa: CAREGENNEAFF

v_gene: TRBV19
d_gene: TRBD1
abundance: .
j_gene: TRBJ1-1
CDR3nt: TGTGCCAGTAGTAAGCGGACAGGGGAGTACACTGAAGCTTTCTTT
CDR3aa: CASSKRTGEYTEAFF

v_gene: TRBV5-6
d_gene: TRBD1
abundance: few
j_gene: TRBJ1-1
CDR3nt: TGTGCCAGCATCCGACAGGGAAGGAACACTGAAGCTTTCTTT
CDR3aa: CASIRQGRNTEAFF